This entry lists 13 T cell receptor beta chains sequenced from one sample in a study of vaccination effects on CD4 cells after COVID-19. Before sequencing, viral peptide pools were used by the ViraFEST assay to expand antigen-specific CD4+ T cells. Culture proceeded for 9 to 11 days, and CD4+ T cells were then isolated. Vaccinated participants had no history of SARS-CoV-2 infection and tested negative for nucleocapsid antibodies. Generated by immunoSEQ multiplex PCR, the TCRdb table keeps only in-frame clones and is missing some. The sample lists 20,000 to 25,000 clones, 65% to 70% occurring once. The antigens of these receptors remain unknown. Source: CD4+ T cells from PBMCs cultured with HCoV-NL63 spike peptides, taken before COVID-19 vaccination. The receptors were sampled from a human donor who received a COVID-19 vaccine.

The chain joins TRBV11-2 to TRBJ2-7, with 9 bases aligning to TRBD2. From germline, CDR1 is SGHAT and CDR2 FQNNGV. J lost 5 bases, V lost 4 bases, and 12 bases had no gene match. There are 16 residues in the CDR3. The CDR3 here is CASSSSPASGIHEQYF. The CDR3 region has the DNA TGTGCCAGCAGCTCAAGCCCGGCTAGCGGGATCCACGAGCAGTACTTC.

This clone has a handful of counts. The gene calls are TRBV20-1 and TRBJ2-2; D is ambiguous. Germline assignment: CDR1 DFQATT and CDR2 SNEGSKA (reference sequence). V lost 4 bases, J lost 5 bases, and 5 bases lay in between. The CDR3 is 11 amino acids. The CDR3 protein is CSATETGELFF. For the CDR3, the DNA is TGCAGTGCTACCGAAACCGGGGAGCTGTTTTTT.

The CDR3 spells CASSLATEQYF. The DNA of the CDR3 is TGTGCCAGCAGCTTAGCGACCGAGCAGTACTTC. The gene calls are TRBV7-8 and TRBJ2-7; D call uncertain. The CDR3 totals 11 residues. The germline gives CDR1 SGHVS, CDR2 FQNEAQ. V was cut by 0 bases and J by 6 bases, with 3 bases left in between.

The CDR3 reads CASRLTSGGAYNEQFF. CDR3 nucleotides: TGTGCCAGCAGGCTAACTAGCGGGGGGGCCTACAATGAGCAGTTCTTC. V is TRBV5-4 and J is TRBJ2-1; 13 positions match TRBD2. Germline lookup yields CDR1 SGHNT and CDR2 YYREEE (reference sequence). The V segment lost 5 bases and the J segment 2 bases; nucleotides outside the gene matches: 4. The CDR3 sequence is 16 residues long. Based on the CDR3 plus reference TRBV5-4 and TRBJ2-1, the full variable domain is ETGVTQSPTHLIKTRGQQVTLRCSSQSGHNTVSWYQQALGQGPQFIFQYYREEENGRGNFPPRFSGLQFPNYSSELNVNALELDDSALYLCASRLTSGGAYNEQFFGPGTRLTVL.

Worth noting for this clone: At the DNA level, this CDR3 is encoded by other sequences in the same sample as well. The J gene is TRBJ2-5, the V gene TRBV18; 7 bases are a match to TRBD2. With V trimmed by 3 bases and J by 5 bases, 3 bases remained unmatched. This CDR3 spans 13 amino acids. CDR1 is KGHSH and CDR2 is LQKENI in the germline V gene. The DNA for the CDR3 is TGTGCCAGCTCACCGGGAGGGGCGGAGACCCAGTACTTC. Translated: CASSPGGAETQYF. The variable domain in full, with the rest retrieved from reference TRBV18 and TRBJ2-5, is NAGVMQNPRHLVRRRGQEARLRCSPMKGHSHVYWYRQLPEEGLKFMVYLQKENIIDESGMPKERFSAEFPKEGPSILRIQQVVRGDSAAYFCASSPGGAETQYFGPGTRLLVL.

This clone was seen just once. The CDR3 is CAWSATTGFLNEKLFF. CDR3 sequence (DNA): TGTGCCTGGAGTGCGACTACAGGCTTTCTTAATGAAAAACTGTTTTTT. The chain joins TRBV30 to TRBJ1-4; TRBD1 is a possible D gene (5 bases). This CDR3 is 16 amino acids long. V lost 1 base, J lost 4 bases, and 16 bases lay in between. CDR1 is GTSNPN and CDR2 is SVGIG in the germline V gene (reference sequence).

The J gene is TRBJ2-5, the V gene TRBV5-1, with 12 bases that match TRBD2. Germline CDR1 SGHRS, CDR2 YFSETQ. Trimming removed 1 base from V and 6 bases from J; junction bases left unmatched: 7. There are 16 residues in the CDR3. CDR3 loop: CASSLSSGGAGKTQYF. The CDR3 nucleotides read TGCGCCAGCAGCTTGTCTAGCGGGGGGGCCGGGAAGACCCAGTACTTC.

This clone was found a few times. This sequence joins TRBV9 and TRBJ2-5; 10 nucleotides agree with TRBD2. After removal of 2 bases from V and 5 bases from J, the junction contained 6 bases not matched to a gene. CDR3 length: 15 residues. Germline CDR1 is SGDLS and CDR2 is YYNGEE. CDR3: CASSVSGRFRETQYF. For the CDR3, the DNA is TGTGCCAGCAGCGTTAGCGGGAGGTTCAGGGAGACCCAGTACTTC.

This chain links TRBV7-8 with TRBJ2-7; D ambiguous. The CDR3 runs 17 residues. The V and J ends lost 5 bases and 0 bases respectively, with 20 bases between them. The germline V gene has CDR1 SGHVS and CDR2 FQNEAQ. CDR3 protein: CASSPPRTFRSSYEQYF. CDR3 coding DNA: TGTGCCAGCAGCCCACCGAGGACCTTCAGAAGCTCCTACGAGCAGTACTTC.

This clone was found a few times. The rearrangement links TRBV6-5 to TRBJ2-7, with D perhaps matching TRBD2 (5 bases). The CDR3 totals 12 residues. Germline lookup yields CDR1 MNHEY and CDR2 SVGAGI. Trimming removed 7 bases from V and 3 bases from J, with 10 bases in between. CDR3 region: CASKGLDYEQYF. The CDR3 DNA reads TGTGCCAGCAAAGGACTGGACTACGAGCAGTACTTC.

CDR3 loop: CASSHPPGLPYNEQFF. CDR3 DNA sequence: TGCGCCAGCAGCCATCCTCCGGGACTCCCCTACAATGAGCAGTTCTTC. This chain joins TRBV4-1 and TRBJ2-1; D possibly corresponds to TRBD2 (6 bases). The V end lost 3 bases, the J end lost 2 bases, and 14 bases lay between the germline ends. CDR3 length: 16 amino acids. The germline V gene encodes CDR1 MGHRA and CDR2 YSYEKL.

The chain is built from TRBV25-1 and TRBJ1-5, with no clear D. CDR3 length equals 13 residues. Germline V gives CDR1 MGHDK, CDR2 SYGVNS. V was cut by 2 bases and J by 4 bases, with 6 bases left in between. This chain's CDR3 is CASSEPGNQPQHF. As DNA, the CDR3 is TGTGCCAGCAGTGAACCCGGGAATCAGCCCCAGCATTTT.

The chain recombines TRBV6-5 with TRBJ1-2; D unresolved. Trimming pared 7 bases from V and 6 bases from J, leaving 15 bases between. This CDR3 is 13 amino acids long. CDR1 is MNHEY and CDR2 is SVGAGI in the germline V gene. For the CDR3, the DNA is TGTGCCAGCACTAAGGGAATTTTCGATGGCTACACCTTC. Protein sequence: CASTKGIFDGYTF.